Below, 20 T cell receptor beta chains from the same sample are listed, as sequenced in a study of PD-1 blockade in mismatch repair-deficient tumors. Repertoires were generated with immunoSEQ multiplex PCR, while TCRdb's copy carries only in-frame clones and drops some. The sample includes some 130,000 clones, roughly 90% of them seen just once. Sample: peripheral blood, taken just under 74 weeks after starting pembrolizumab. Receptors originate from an adult with mismatch repair-deficient cancer.

This clone was observed a single time. V usage is TRBV4-3 and J usage is TRBJ2-1; D may be TRBD1 or TRBD2 (6 bases each). The CDR3 spans 19 residues. Germline-derived CDR1 and CDR2 are LGHNA and YSLEER. The V end was cut by 0 bases, the J end by 3 bases, with 21 bases between. The CDR3 DNA follows: TGCGCCAGCAGCCAAGATTTTGTTGGCGAGGGGGGCTACTACAATGAGCAGTTCTTC. Residues: CASSQDFVGEGGYYNEQFF.

The chain links TRBV6-5 to TRBJ2-2; D is unclear. With 7 bases removed from V and 3 bases from J, the gap between germline ends came to 9 bases. The CDR3 loop spans 13 amino acids. Per the germline V gene, CDR1 is MNHEY and CDR2 is SVGAGI. CDR3 in amino acids: CASTPYHTGELFF. CDR3 DNA: TGTGCCAGCACCCCATACCACACCGGGGAGCTGTTTTTT.

The CDR3 loop reads CASSLAVLDLELFF. The CDR3 nucleotides read TGTGCCAGCAGCTTGGCCGTCCTAGATCTGGAGCTGTTTTTT. The V and J genes are TRBV7-2 and TRBJ2-2; D not resolved. The CDR3 has 14 amino acids. Germline CDR1 and CDR2: SGHTA and FQGNSA. V shed 3 bases and J shed 10 bases, with 15 bases lying between them.

The chain links TRBV19 to TRBJ2-7; 7 bases agree with TRBD2. The trim removed 3 bases at V and 6 bases at J, leaving 11 bases unmatched. This CDR3 region has 15 residues. CDR1 and CDR2 from the germline V gene are LNHDA and SQIVND (reference sequence). Here the CDR3 DNA reads TGTGCCAGTAGTATCTCTGCGGGAGCCGGTCTCGAGCAGTACTTC. It is translated as CASSISAGAGLEQYF.

The rearrangement uses TRBV5-6 and TRBJ1-2; perhaps TRBD1 as D (5 bases). Trimming took 2 bases from V and 7 from J, leaving 15 bases between them. Germline CDR1 and CDR2: SGHDT and YYEEEE. This CDR3 contains 14 residues. This CDR3 is CASSLGPPGVGYTF. The CDR3 bases are TGTGCCAGCAGCTTAGGGCCCCCGGGGGTTGGCTACACCTTC.

DNA of the CDR3: TGTGCCAGCAGCCCGGAAAGGGGGGACCTCGAGCAGTACTTC. Translation gives CASSPERGDLEQYF. The V call is TRBV5-4, the J call TRBJ2-7; D tentatively reads TRBD1 or TRBD2 (6 bases each). In germline, CDR1 is SGHNT, CDR2 YYREEE (reference sequence). The ends were cut back, 4 bases at V and 6 bases at J, with 17 bases in the middle. The CDR3 is 14 residues long.

The genes are TRBV7-8 and TRBJ2-7; D perhaps matches TRBD1 (5 bases). Trimming cost V 1 base and J 3 bases, with 7 bases left between them. The CDR3 consists of 13 residues. Germline V gene data show CDR1 as SGHVS and CDR2 as FQNEAQ. CDR3 in amino acids: CASSLDRIYEQYF. In nucleotides, the CDR3 is TGTGCCAGCAGCTTAGACAGGATCTACGAGCAGTACTTC.

The rearrangement joins TRBV6-4 to TRBJ1-5, with D tentatively TRBD1 (6 bases). From germline, CDR1 is MRHNA and CDR2 SNTAGT. V gave up 3 bases and J gave up 5 bases, with 8 bases separating them. This CDR3 spans 13 amino acids. The CDR3 DNA sequence: TGTGCCAGCAGTGAAAGGGGGGATCAGCCCCAGCATTTT. It specifies CASSERGDQPQHF.

The chain employs TRBV6-6 and TRBJ2-7, with D possibly being TRBD2 (5 bases). CDR3 length: 15 residues. The germline V and J ends were trimmed by 0 bases and 0 bases, with 9 bases remaining between them. Germline loops: CDR1 MNHNY, CDR2 SVGAGI (reference sequence). CDR3 DNA sequence: TGTGCCAGCAGTTACTCCGGTAGCGACTCCTACGAGCAGTACTTC. Amino acid sequence: CASSYSGSDSYEQYF.

The rearrangement links TRBV19 to TRBJ1-5; D is unclear. V was cut by 6 bases and J by 0 bases, with 12 bases left in between. The CDR3 contains 15 residues. Germline-derived CDR1 and CDR2 are LNHDA and SQIVND (reference sequence). CDR3 protein: CASRGQYHSNQPQHF. The DNA for the CDR3 is TGTGCCAGTAGAGGTCAGTACCATAGCAATCAGCCCCAGCATTTT.

J is TRBJ1-1 and V is TRBV5-1; 8 bases match TRBD1. Germline assignment: CDR1 SGHRS and CDR2 YFSETQ. Losses at the gene ends were 1 base for V and 7 bases for J; bases not matched to a gene: 6. The CDR3 covers 14 residues. CDR3 in DNA: TGCGCCAGCAGCTTGAGGACAGGGAATAGTGAAGCTTTCTTT. Amino acid sequence: CASSLRTGNSEAFF.

This clone was counted a few times. This chain connects TRBV2 to TRBJ2-7, with D perhaps assigned TRBD1 or TRBD2 (5 bases each). CDR1 and CDR2 (germline): SNHLY, FYNNEI. Trimming left V 0 bases short and J 3 bases short, with 12 bases between. There are 15 residues in the CDR3. The CDR3 spells CASSEAYGGGYEQYF. The CDR3 bases are TGTGCCAGCAGTGAAGCTTATGGGGGTGGCTACGAGCAGTACTTC.

V is TRBV11-2 and J is TRBJ2-1, with D maybe TRBD2 (6 bases). Trimming took 5 bases from V and 7 from J, leaving 18 bases between them. This CDR3 is 15 amino acids long. Germline V gene data show CDR1 as SGHAT and CDR2 as FQNNGV. In nucleotides, the CDR3 is TGTGCCAGCAGCCCCGTGGGCGGGGTGGGGAATGAGCAGTTCTTC. Translating it yields CASSPVGGVGNEQFF.

V and J are TRBV28 and TRBJ2-1, with D unresolved. The length of the CDR3 is 13 residues. The germline V gene has CDR1 MDHEN and CDR2 SYDVKM. V lost 1 base to trimming and J lost 2 bases, with 3 bases between them. The CDR3 bases are TGTGCCAGCAGTTTATACCCCTACAATGAGCAGTTCTTC. Translated: CASSLYPYNEQFF. Combining the CDR3 with reference TRBV28 and TRBJ2-1 gives the whole variable domain DVKVTQSSRYLVKRTGEKVFLECVQDMDHENMFWYRQDPGLGLRLIYFSYDVKMKEKGDIPEGYSVSREKKERFSLILESASTNQTSMYLCASSLYPYNEQFFGPGTRLTVL.

The chain joins TRBV2 to TRBJ2-7; D is perhaps TRBD1 or TRBD2 (5 bases each). Germline V gene sequence: CDR1 SNHLY, CDR2 FYNNEI. V lost 1 base and J lost 2, with 12 bases in between. The CDR3 totals 15 residues. The DNA of the CDR3 is TGTGCCAGCAGTGAAGGGGACCAGTCCACCTACGAGCAGTACTTC. As protein: CASSEGDQSTYEQYF. Using reference TRBV2 and TRBJ2-7 for the parts outside the CDR3, the full variable domain is EPEVTQTPSHQVTQMGQEVILRCVPISNHLYFYWYRQILGQKVEFLVSFYNNEISEKSEIFDDQFSVERPDGSNFTLKIRSTKLEDSAMYFCASSEGDQSTYEQYFGPGTRLTVT.

The genes are TRBV9 and TRBJ2-1, with 7 bases lining up with TRBD2. CDR3 length: 15 residues. Germline V gene data show CDR1 as SGDLS and CDR2 as YYNGEE. J gave up 5 bases and V 3 bases, and 8 bases lay outside the gene matches. In nucleotides, the CDR3 is TGTGCCAGCAGCGAAACCGGGACTATTAACAATGAGCAGTTCTTC. This encodes CASSETGTINNEQFF.

The chain links TRBV19 to TRBJ1-1; D gene ambiguous. In germline, CDR1 is LNHDA, CDR2 SQIVND (reference sequence). V dropped 1 base and J dropped 7 bases, with 10 bases sitting between them. The CDR3 has 13 amino acids. The CDR3 reads CASSIGAGGEAFF. The CDR3 DNA follows: TGTGCCAGTAGTATAGGGGCGGGCGGTGAAGCTTTCTTT.

This sequence joins TRBV4-3 and TRBJ2-1; 7 nucleotides match TRBD2. With 4 bases clipped from V and 2 bases from J, the junction kept 8 bases outside the gene matches. Germline V gene lookup returns CDR1 LGHNA and CDR2 YSLEER. The CDR3 is 16 residues long. In DNA form, the CDR3 reads TGCGCCAGCAGCCCAGAGACACGGGGGGCCTACAATGAGCAGTTCTTC. Protein: CASSPETRGAYNEQFF.

The gene calls are TRBV5-1 and TRBJ2-1; D unclear. The CDR3 length is 12 residues. V was clipped by 0 bases and J by 9 bases, with 7 bases between them. In germline, CDR1 is SGHRS, CDR2 YFSETQ. This CDR3 reads CASSLGVGEQFF. CDR3 coding DNA: TGCGCCAGCAGCTTGGGGGTGGGTGAGCAGTTCTTC.

The rearrangement links TRBV5-6 to TRBJ2-7, with 7 bases aligning to TRBD1. V lost 4 bases, J lost 5 bases, and 9 bases stayed unmatched. There are 14 residues in the CDR3. Germline-derived CDR1 and CDR2 are SGHDT and YYEEEE. In DNA, the CDR3 is TGTGCCAGCAGCATGACAGGGAGTGGGAACGAGCAGTACTTC. Protein sequence: CASSMTGSGNEQYF.